The T cell receptor (beta chain) under discussion was sequenced for a study of shared clonotypes between healthy human individuals. The CDR3 extends over 16 amino acids. Germline V gene sequence: CDR1 SGDLS, CDR2 YYNGEE. V was cut by 0 bases and J by 9 bases, with 19 bases left in between. CD45RO negativity and positive selection for CCR7 defined naive CD8 cells, a population that excluded terminally differentiated effector memory CD45RA+ cells. Deep-level assay runs were performed. Clones were sequenced by immunoSEQ multiplex PCR, and TCRdb holds only the in-frame ones, with some missing. The sample holds approximately 600,000 clones, 85% to 95% seen once.

The source material was naive CD8+ T cells sorted from blood. This TCR was recovered from a woman in her 30s in good health. V and J are TRBV9 and TRBJ2-1, with D perhaps matching TRBD2 (6 bases). The CDR3 spells CASSVAGDPILSEQFF. The CDR3 DNA reads as TGTGCCAGCAGCGTAGCGGGGGACCCAATACTCTCTGAGCAGTTCTTC.